This T cell receptor (beta chain) was sequenced in a study of tumor and adjacent non-tumor tissue in lung cancer. For the study at large: Samples averaged around 4 million productive TCRbeta reads each.

A modified ARM-PCR protocol with three rounds of nested PCR amplified TCRbeta. A single record per CDR3 protein comes from TCRdb applying MiXCR to the multiplex PCR reads. This repertoire shows approximately 82,000 distinct CDR3 sequences, over 60% found once; its top ten account for around 40%. This sample's RNA came from whole unsorted tissue. Distant lung tissue was collected more than 3 cm away from the tumor edge. Between August and November 2014, newly diagnosed, chemotherapy-naive lung cancer patients underwent thoracic surgery in China. The germline V and J ends were trimmed by 6 bases and 2 bases, with 18 bases remaining between them. The CDR3 loop spans 16 amino acids. The germline CDR1 and CDR2 sequences are SGHNT and YYREEE (reference sequence).

The chain carries TRBV5-4 and TRBJ2-1; D is perhaps TRBD2 (6 bases). The specimen sequenced was distant non-tumor lung tissue. The clonotype originates from a man between 65 and 85 years old with non-small cell lung cancer. The CDR3 here is CASILIAGGPYNEQFF. The CDR3 nucleotides are TGTGCCAGCATCCTAATAGCAGGAGGGCCCTACAATGAGCAGTTCTTC.